Following are 24 T cell receptor beta chains from one sample sequenced in a study of cytomegalovirus exposure and HLA in healthy donors. 13 Jbeta primers and 60 Vbeta primers were used for the PCR. Repertoires were generated with immunoSEQ multiplex PCR, while TCRdb's copy carries only in-frame clones and drops some. Of approximately 180,000 clones in the sample, roughly four fifths were seen once. Sequencing input: PBMCs. Receptors originate from a man aged 18 to 29 in good health and CMV-seronegative.

CDR3 coding DNA: TGTGCCAGTAGTGTGCCAGGACTTCTAGCGAACACCGGGGAGCTGTTTTTT. Amino acids: CASSVPGLLANTGELFF. V usage is TRBV19 and J usage is TRBJ2-2, with a possible D match to TRBD2 (5 bases). Trimming took 5 bases from V and 0 from J, leaving 16 bases between them. The V gene's germline CDR1 is LNHDA and CDR2 SQIVND (reference sequence). This CDR3 region has 17 residues.

The table lists this clone with a few counts. The chain carries TRBV5-1 and TRBJ2-1; D is ambiguous. The CDR3 spans 16 residues. Deletions cut 0 bases from V and 2 bases from J, with 12 bases between. The V gene's germline CDR1 is SGHRS and CDR2 YFSETQ. The CDR3 bases are TGCGCCAGCAGCTTGGGGGCAGCACCTACCTACAATGAGCAGTTCTTC. Translated: CASSLGAAPTYNEQFF.

The chain has TRBV30 and TRBJ2-2; D uncertain. Germline values: CDR1 GTSNPN, CDR2 SVGIG (reference sequence). Trimming left V 6 bases short and J 8 bases short, with 10 bases between. The CDR3 consists of 11 residues. This CDR3 is CACFFLGELFF. The CDR3 DNA sequence: TGTGCCTGTTTCTTTTTAGGGGAGCTGTTTTTT.

This chain connects TRBV27 to TRBJ1-6; no clear D. Germline V lookup: CDR1 MNHEY, CDR2 SMNVEV (reference sequence). CDR3 size: 15 residues. Trimming removed 2 bases from V and 11 bases from J, with 16 bases in between. Written as DNA, the CDR3 is TGTGCCAGCAGTTTAGGGCAAGAGAGAGAGACACCCCTCCACTTT. It codes for CASSLGQERETPLHF.

There are a few counts of this clone. The chain employs TRBV6-6 and TRBJ1-5, with no clear D. This CDR3 has 15 amino acids. Germline values: CDR1 MNHNY, CDR2 SVGAGI (reference sequence). V was pared by 5 bases and J by 0 bases, with 11 bases between. This CDR3 reads CASSQTHYSNQPQHF. The CDR3 DNA reads as TGTGCCAGCAGTCAGACCCACTATAGCAATCAGCCCCAGCATTTT.

The CDR3, as DNA: TGTGCCAGCAGTGTGGGGCCCAGGGGGCCCTACAATGAGCAGTTCTTC. Protein product: CASSVGPRGPYNEQFF. The J gene is TRBJ2-1, the V gene TRBV2, with 8 bases matching TRBD1. CDR3 length: 16 amino acids. J gave up 2 bases and V 4 bases, and 7 bases lay outside the gene matches. Germline V lookup: CDR1 SNHLY, CDR2 FYNNEI.

As DNA, the CDR3 is TGTGCCAGCACTAAAGGGACAGGGTACTCCTATGGCTACACCTTC. Protein sequence: CASTKGTGYSYGYTF. V gene TRBV6-5 combines with J gene TRBJ1-2, with 9 bases that match TRBD1. Germline assignment: CDR1 MNHEY and CDR2 SVGAGI. The CDR3 contains 15 residues. Germline trimming cut 7 bases from V and 4 bases from J; bases unmatched to any gene: 10.

This chain uses TRBV6-1 with TRBJ2-4; D perhaps matches TRBD2 (5 bases). V lost 2 bases and J lost 15, with 17 bases in between. The length of the CDR3 is 13 residues. Germline-derived CDR1 and CDR2 are MNHNS and SASEGT. This CDR3 is CASSERGPSRGYF. DNA for the CDR3: TGTGCCAGCAGTGAAAGAGGACCCAGCCGGGGGTACTTC.

The chain couples TRBV29-1 to TRBJ2-7; D not certain. The CDR3 loop spans 9 amino acids. The germline V and J ends were trimmed by 4 bases and 7 bases, with 5 bases remaining between them. Germline V gene lookup returns CDR1 SQVTM and CDR2 ANQGSEA. CDR3 in DNA: TGCAGCGTTGTGCGGGAGCAGTACTTC. Protein sequence: CSVVREQYF.

This chain connects TRBV7-9 to TRBJ1-4; 7 bases line up with TRBD1. CDR1 is SEHNR, CDR2 FQNEAQ, per germline (reference sequence). There are 14 residues in the CDR3. The junction had 5 bases not matched to a gene; V was cut back by 3 bases and J by 7 bases. CDR3 residues: CASSFGTVGEKLFF. CDR3 nucleotide sequence: TGTGCCAGCAGCTTCGGGACAGTGGGTGAAAAACTGTTTTTT.

The chain has TRBV10-3 and TRBJ2-5; unclear D gene. The CDR3 sequence is 14 residues long. V shed 3 bases and J shed 7 bases, with 15 bases lying between them. Germline CDR1 reads ENHRY; CDR2 reads SYGVKD. For the CDR3, the DNA is TGTGCCATCAGTGAAGCCGGGTTGGGTGTGACCCAGTACTTC. Protein: CAISEAGLGVTQYF.

The chain uses TRBV6-5 and TRBJ2-1; possibly TRBD2 for D (5 bases). Per germline, CDR1 MNHEY and CDR2 SVGAGI. CDR3 length: 14 amino acids. V lost 3 bases, J lost 5 bases, and 11 bases lay in between. The CDR3 nucleotides are TGTGCCAGCAGTTATGCCGCGGGCAACAATGAGCAGTTCTTC. Its protein is CASSYAAGNNEQFF.

This chain connects TRBV29-1 to TRBJ2-7, with D maybe TRBD1 (6 bases). This CDR3 comprises 12 residues. Germline V gives CDR1 SQVTM, CDR2 ANQGSEA. V lost 2 bases, J lost 5 bases, and 10 bases lay in between. CDR3 protein: CSVEQGFDEQYF. DNA of the CDR3: TGCAGCGTTGAACAGGGGTTCGACGAGCAGTACTTC.

The chain combines TRBV6-1 with TRBJ2-3; 8 bases are shared with TRBD1. CDR3 length equals 14 residues. CDR1 MNHNS and CDR2 SASEGT come from the germline V gene. The junction had 6 bases not matched to a gene; V was cut back by 8 bases and J by 2 bases. The CDR3 nucleotides read TGTGCCAGCGGGACAGGTTTTTACACAGATACGCAGTATTTT. This gives the protein CASGTGFYTDTQYF.

The J gene is TRBJ2-5, the V gene TRBV7-2; the D is unclear. The V gene lost 1 base and the J gene lost 5 bases, with 11 bases spanning the gap. The CDR3 runs 14 residues. CDR1 and CDR2 from the germline V gene are SGHTA and FQGNSA. The CDR3 sequence is CASSLVAQRETQYF. CDR3 nucleotides: TGTGCCAGCAGCTTAGTGGCCCAACGCGAGACCCAGTACTTC.

This sequence joins TRBV7-6 and TRBJ2-2; no firm D call. The germline gives CDR1 SGHVS, CDR2 FNYEAQ. The CDR3 has 16 residues. The ends were cut back, 1 base at V and 6 bases at J, with 15 bases in the middle. The CDR3 coding sequence is TGTGCCAGCAGCTTAGTACCACAGTCCGGCCCCGGGGAGCTGTTTTTT. Translating gives CASSLVPQSGPGELFF.

The V call is TRBV27, the J call TRBJ2-7; 13 nucleotides agree with TRBD2. The germline gives CDR1 MNHEY, CDR2 SMNVEV (reference sequence). Trimming took 3 bases from V and 2 from J; bases not matched to a gene: 4. The CDR3 runs to 16 residues. CDR3 protein: CASSFGTSGTPYEQYF. The CDR3 nucleotides are TGTGCCAGCAGTTTTGGGACTAGCGGGACCCCCTACGAGCAGTACTTC.

The V gene is TRBV19, the J gene TRBJ2-2, with 10 bases fitting TRBD2. The V segment lost 3 bases and the J segment 6 bases; nucleotides outside the gene matches: 7. Germline values: CDR1 LNHDA, CDR2 SQIVND (reference sequence). This CDR3 spans 16 amino acids. The CDR3 is CASSILAGVVPGELFF. DNA for the CDR3: TGTGCCAGTAGTATCCTAGCGGGAGTGGTCCCCGGGGAGCTGTTTTTT.

The V gene is TRBV19, the J gene TRBJ2-7; TRBD2 matches 8 bases. The V gene end was trimmed by 5 bases and the J gene end by 0 bases; junction bases not matched to a gene: 6. The germline V gene has CDR1 LNHDA and CDR2 SQIVND (reference sequence). The CDR3 covers 15 residues. DNA of the CDR3: TGTGCCAGTAGTTCAGCGGGAGAGAGCTCCTACGAGCAGTACTTC. Its protein product is CASSSAGESSYEQYF.

This clone was counted a single time. The chain uses TRBV6-1 and TRBJ2-7; a possible D gene is TRBD2 (7 bases). The germline V gene encodes CDR1 MNHNS and CDR2 SASEGT. Deletions cut 7 bases from V and 2 bases from J, with 18 bases between. The CDR3 is made up of 15 amino acids. The CDR3, as DNA: TGTGCCAGCACAACGAGGTGGGGGGGGCCCTACGAGCAGTACTTC. Its protein is CASTTRWGGPYEQYF.

This rearrangement joins TRBV27 to TRBJ2-2; tentative D call: TRBD2 (5 bases). The CDR3 is 16 residues long. Trimming took 2 bases from V and 6 from J, leaving 16 bases between them. Germline CDR1 is MNHEY and CDR2 is SMNVEV (reference sequence). The CDR3 loop reads CASSLRKLASAGELFF. The CDR3 DNA sequence: TGTGCCAGCAGTTTACGTAAGCTAGCATCCGCCGGGGAGCTGTTTTTT.

A remark on this clone: Since the CDR3 does not end with the conserved phenylalanine or tryptophan, this likely comes from a read error. This chain uses TRBV5-1 with TRBJ1-4; no firm D call. The CDR3 is 15 amino acids. Trimming left V 2 bases short and J 4 bases short, with 12 bases between. Looked up from germline, CDR1 is SGHRS and CDR2 is YFSETQ. The CDR3 protein is CASSFLAGSNEKLFL. In DNA, the CDR3 is TGCGCCAGCAGCTTCCTGGCTGGGAGTAATGAAAAACTGTTTTTG.

This chain connects TRBV30 to TRBJ1-5; tentative D call: TRBD1 (5 bases). V lost 4 bases, J lost 3 bases, and 13 bases lay in between. The germline CDR1 and CDR2 sequences are GTSNPN and SVGIG (reference sequence). This CDR3 contains 14 residues. This CDR3 reads CAWTAGGYNQPQHF. CDR3 DNA sequence: TGTGCCTGGACCGCGGGGGGATACAATCAGCCCCAGCATTTT. The full variable domain, rest sourced from reference TRBV30 and TRBJ1-5, is SQTIHQWPATLVQPVGSPLSLECTVEGTSNPNLYWYRQAAGRGLQLLFYSVGIGQISSEVPQNLSASRPQDRQFILSSKKLLLSDSGFYLCAWTAGGYNQPQHFGDGTRLSIL.

The chain has TRBV28 and TRBJ2-7, with 9 bases fitting TRBD1. Germline CDR1 reads MDHEN; CDR2 reads SYDVKM. CDR3 length equals 15 residues. The ends lost 5 bases at V and 2 bases at J; junction bases unmatched: 7. CDR3 sequence (DNA): TGTGCCAGCAGTCCATCGACAGGGGGTGCCTACGAGCAGTACTTC. It encodes CASSPSTGGAYEQYF.